A selection of T cell receptor beta chains follows, all from one sample in a study of cytomegalovirus exposure and HLA in healthy donors. Profiled with immunoSEQ multiplex PCR; TCRdb holds only in-frame clones, not every one. The table has around 300,000 clones, around nine tenths seen once. Sequenced: PBMCs. The receptor source for this set is a woman in her late teens or twenties in good health and CMV-seronegative. Both conserved end residues are part of each CDR3. The order of the fields is CDR3 protein, CDR3 DNA, V gene, J gene, D gene, clone size. A D gene is named only where the DNA matches it firmly. Part of the rows lack a size; the others show once, few, many or a class for expanded clones.

CDR3 protein: CASSIQGTSTDTQYF
CDR3 DNA: TGTGCCAGTAGTATTCAGGGAACTAGCACAGATACGCAGTATTTT
V gene: TRBV19
J gene: TRBJ2-3
D gene: NA
clone size: few

CDR3 protein: CASTNGGGGISYEQYF
CDR3 DNA: TGTGCCAGCACCAATGGTGGGGGAGGGATCTCCTACGAGCAGTACTTC
V gene: TRBV28
J gene: TRBJ2-7
D gene: TRBD2
clone size: once

CDR3 protein: CASSVFGGALNTEAFF
CDR3 DNA: TGTGCCAGCAGCGTCTTCGGGGGGGCCCTGAACACTGAAGCTTTCTTT
V gene: TRBV28
J gene: TRBJ1-1
D gene: NA
clone size: NA

CDR3 protein: CAISDPPGYEQYF
CDR3 DNA: TGTGCCATCAGTGACCCCCCCGGGTACGAGCAGTACTTC
V gene: TRBV10-3
J gene: TRBJ2-7
D gene: NA
clone size: NA

CDR3 protein: CASSLGWAAQAEAFF
CDR3 DNA: TGTGCCAGCAGCTTAGGTTGGGCAGCTCAGGCTGAAGCTTTCTTT
V gene: TRBV11-2
J gene: TRBJ1-1
D gene: NA
clone size: once

CDR3 protein: CASSSGGRGDEQYF
CDR3 DNA: TGTGCCAGCAGCTCAGGGGGCCGAGGGGACGAGCAGTACTTC
V gene: TRBV9
J gene: TRBJ2-7
D gene: TRBD1
clone size: NA

CDR3 protein: CASSAGGDYEQYF
CDR3 DNA: TGTGCCAGCAGTGCTGGGGGGGACTACGAGCAGTACTTC
V gene: TRBV2
J gene: TRBJ2-7
D gene: TRBD2
clone size: few

CDR3 protein: CAWSTGRARGVYEQYF
CDR3 DNA: TGTGCCTGGAGTACCGGGAGAGCTCGAGGGGTCTACGAGCAGTACTTC
V gene: TRBV30
J gene: TRBJ2-7
D gene: NA
clone size: NA

CDR3 protein: CASSLVGERTDTQYF
CDR3 DNA: TGTGCCAGCAGCTTAGTAGGGGAACGCACAGATACGCAGTATTTT
V gene: TRBV11-3
J gene: TRBJ2-3
D gene: NA
clone size: once

CDR3 protein: CASSLFEGTAFF
CDR3 DNA: TGTGCCAGCAGCTTGTTTGAGGGTACCGCTTTCTTT
V gene: TRBV11-2
J gene: TRBJ1-1
D gene: NA
clone size: NA

CDR3 protein: CASSTTLGLLSGNTIYF
CDR3 DNA: TGTGCCAGCAGCACCACACTAGGGCTTCTCTCTGGAAACACCATATATTTT
V gene: TRBV5-6
J gene: TRBJ1-3
D gene: NA
clone size: NA

CDR3 protein: CASAPTGVGEQYF
CDR3 DNA: TGTGCTAGTGCCCCGACAGGGGTGGGTGAGCAGTACTTC
V gene: TRBV12-5
J gene: TRBJ2-7
D gene: TRBD1
clone size: few

CDR3 protein: CASTYGNTGELFF
CDR3 DNA: TGTGCCAGTACGTACGGTAACACCGGGGAGCTGTTTTTT
V gene: TRBV19
J gene: TRBJ2-2
D gene: NA
clone size: NA

CDR3 protein: CASSFAGGSTDTQYF
CDR3 DNA: TGCGCCAGCAGCTTCGCGGGAGGTAGTACAGATACGCAGTATTTT
V gene: TRBV5-1
J gene: TRBJ2-3
D gene: TRBD2
clone size: NA

CDR3 protein: CASSRLAGATDTQYF
CDR3 DNA: TGCGCCAGCAGTCGACTAGCGGGGGCCACAGATACGCAGTATTTT
V gene: TRBV5-1
J gene: TRBJ2-3
D gene: TRBD2
clone size: NA

CDR3 protein: CSVGGRVHEQYF
CDR3 DNA: TGCAGCGTTGGTGGCAGGGTGCACGAGCAGTACTTC
V gene: TRBV29-1
J gene: TRBJ2-7
D gene: NA
clone size: NA

CDR3 protein: CASKKTGAGREGYTF
CDR3 DNA: TGTGCCAGCAAAAAGACAGGGGCCGGAAGGGAAGGCTACACCTTC
V gene: TRBV9
J gene: TRBJ1-2
D gene: TRBD1
clone size: once

CDR3 protein: CASSDSFGETQYF
CDR3 DNA: TGTGCCAGCAGCGACAGCTTTGGAGAGACCCAGTACTTC
V gene: TRBV25-1
J gene: TRBJ2-5
D gene: NA
clone size: NA

CDR3 protein: CTSSQAREGAVNYGYTF
CDR3 DNA: TGCACCAGCAGCCAAGCCCGAGAGGGGGCTGTTAACTATGGCTACACCTTC
V gene: TRBV1
J gene: TRBJ1-2
D gene: NA
clone size: NA

CDR3 protein: CASSIGQGAYEQYF
CDR3 DNA: TGTGCCAGTAGTATAGGACAGGGGGCCTACGAGCAGTACTTC
V gene: TRBV19
J gene: TRBJ2-7
D gene: TRBD1
clone size: few

CDR3 protein: CASSLGGTSGRRLDTQYF
CDR3 DNA: TGCGCCAGCAGCTTGGGTGGGACTAGCGGGAGAAGGCTGGATACGCAGTATTTT
V gene: TRBV5-1
J gene: TRBJ2-3
D gene: TRBD2
clone size: NA

CDR3 protein: CASSYVAALPYGYGAQYF
CDR3 DNA: TGTGCCAGCAGTTATGTGGCAGCCCTACCCTACGGCTACGGGGCCCAGTACTTC
V gene: TRBV6-8
J gene: TRBJ2-5
D gene: NA
clone size: NA

CDR3 protein: CSASGGDTQYF
CDR3 DNA: TGCAGTGCTAGTGGGGGGGATACGCAGTATTTT
V gene: TRBV20-1
J gene: TRBJ2-3
D gene: NA
clone size: NA

CDR3 protein: CASSPFQGIPTDTQYF
CDR3 DNA: TGTGCCAGCTCACCTTTTCAGGGAATCCCCACAGATACGCAGTATTTT
V gene: TRBV18
J gene: TRBJ2-3
D gene: NA
clone size: NA

CDR3 protein: CASSLAGDRGRETQYF
CDR3 DNA: TGTGCCAGCAGCTTAGCGGGCGACAGGGGAAGGGAGACCCAGTACTTC
V gene: TRBV7-2
J gene: TRBJ2-5
D gene: TRBD1
clone size: NA

CDR3 protein: CASSSNPRQTYGYTF
CDR3 DNA: TGTGCCAGCAGCTCCAATCCCCGGCAGACTTATGGCTACACCTTC
V gene: TRBV7-8
J gene: TRBJ1-2
D gene: NA
clone size: NA

CDR3 protein: CASSRTGGAYEQYF
CDR3 DNA: TGTGCCAGCAGCAGAACAGGGGGGGCCTACGAGCAGTACTTC
V gene: TRBV6-5
J gene: TRBJ2-7
D gene: NA
clone size: once

CDR3 protein: CASSRGLAGELFF
CDR3 DNA: TGTGCCAGCAGCCGTGGACTAGCCGGGGAGCTGTTTTTT
V gene: TRBV7-2
J gene: TRBJ2-2
D gene: TRBD2
clone size: NA

CDR3 protein: CASSLSTGRDGYTF
CDR3 DNA: TGTGCCAGCAGTTTATCTACAGGGAGGGATGGCTACACCTTC
V gene: TRBV27
J gene: TRBJ1-2
D gene: NA
clone size: NA

CDR3 protein: CSVEDLTSGYEQYF
CDR3 DNA: TGCAGCGTTGAAGATCTGACTAGCGGGTACGAGCAGTACTTC
V gene: TRBV29-1
J gene: TRBJ2-7
D gene: TRBD2
clone size: NA

CDR3 protein: CASSPPWTSGLYEQYF
CDR3 DNA: TGTGCCAGCAGTCCTCCCTGGACTAGCGGACTCTACGAGCAGTACTTC
V gene: TRBV27
J gene: TRBJ2-7
D gene: TRBD2
clone size: NA

CDR3 protein: CSVESQANTEAFF
CDR3 DNA: TGCAGCGTTGAGTCCCAGGCGAACACTGAAGCTTTCTTT
V gene: TRBV29-1
J gene: TRBJ1-1
D gene: NA
clone size: few

CDR3 protein: CASSARQGVNYGYTF
CDR3 DNA: TGTGCCAGCAGTGCTCGACAGGGGGTTAACTATGGCTACACCTTC
V gene: TRBV2
J gene: TRBJ1-2
D gene: TRBD1
clone size: NA

CDR3 protein: CASSFRGALAGDVGGELFF
CDR3 DNA: TGTGCCAGCAGCTTTAGGGGGGCACTAGCGGGAGACGTAGGCGGGGAGCTGTTTTTT
V gene: TRBV7-6
J gene: TRBJ2-2
D gene: TRBD2
clone size: NA

CDR3 protein: CASSEIARVGLGSGANVLTF
CDR3 DNA: TGTGCCAGCAGTGAAATCGCCAGGGTGGGTTTGGGCTCTGGGGCCAACGTCCTGACTTTC
V gene: TRBV2
J gene: TRBJ2-6
D gene: NA
clone size: NA

CDR3 protein: CASSGTGHEQFF
CDR3 DNA: TGTGCCAGCAGTGGGACAGGGCATGAGCAGTTCTTC
V gene: TRBV25-1
J gene: TRBJ2-1
D gene: TRBD1
clone size: NA

CDR3 protein: CASSLVDLGPLEQYF
CDR3 DNA: TGTGCCAGCAGCTTGGTTGACTTAGGCCCCCTCGAGCAGTACTTC
V gene: TRBV5-6
J gene: TRBJ2-7
D gene: NA
clone size: NA

CDR3 protein: CAWSGSRGYNEQFF
CDR3 DNA: TGTGCCTGGAGTGGTTCCAGGGGCTACAATGAGCAGTTCTTC
V gene: TRBV30
J gene: TRBJ2-1
D gene: NA
clone size: NA

CDR3 protein: CASSSTGGLSNQPQHF
CDR3 DNA: TGTGCCAGCAGTTCCACAGGGGGCCTGTCCAATCAGCCCCAGCATTTT
V gene: TRBV28
J gene: TRBJ1-5
D gene: TRBD1
clone size: NA

CDR3 protein: CASSFGGRGREKLFF
CDR3 DNA: TGTGCCAGCAGCTTTGGGGGCAGGGGAAGGGAAAAACTGTTTTTT
V gene: TRBV9
J gene: TRBJ1-4
D gene: NA
clone size: NA

CDR3 protein: CATSSRTGSNYGYTF
CDR3 DNA: TGTGCCACCAGCAGTAGGACAGGGTCCAACTATGGCTACACCTTC
V gene: TRBV15
J gene: TRBJ1-2
D gene: TRBD1
clone size: NA

CDR3 protein: CASSLEGKTGKGRVELFF
CDR3 DNA: TGTGCCAGCAGCTTAGAGGGAAAGACAGGGAAGGGCCGTGTAGAGCTGTTTTTT
V gene: TRBV7-6
J gene: TRBJ2-2
D gene: TRBD1
clone size: NA

CDR3 protein: CASSFRGLSSGNTIYF
CDR3 DNA: TGTGCCAGCAGCTTCCGCGGGCTGAGCTCTGGAAACACCATATATTTT
V gene: TRBV7-8
J gene: TRBJ1-3
D gene: NA
clone size: NA

CDR3 protein: CATSRAAVRFTGANVLTF
CDR3 DNA: TGTGCCACCAGCAGAGCTGCCGTGAGATTCACTGGGGCCAACGTCCTGACTTTC
V gene: TRBV15
J gene: TRBJ2-6
D gene: NA
clone size: once

CDR3 protein: CSVGVTAGYEQYF
CDR3 DNA: TGCAGCGTTGGGGTCACAGCGGGCTACGAGCAGTACTTC
V gene: TRBV29-1
J gene: TRBJ2-7
D gene: NA
clone size: NA

CDR3 protein: CASRRLAEGYEQYF
CDR3 DNA: TGTGCCAGCAGGCGACTAGCGGAAGGGTACGAGCAGTACTTC
V gene: TRBV13
J gene: TRBJ2-7
D gene: TRBD2
clone size: NA

CDR3 protein: CASSAEGWETQYF
CDR3 DNA: TGTGCCAGCAGCGCCGAGGGTTGGGAGACCCAGTACTTC
V gene: TRBV9
J gene: TRBJ2-5
D gene: NA
clone size: NA

CDR3 protein: CASSLGSTGNQPQHF
CDR3 DNA: TGTGCCAGCAGTTTAGGCAGTACAGGGAACCAGCCCCAGCATTTT
V gene: TRBV27
J gene: TRBJ1-5
D gene: NA
clone size: NA

CDR3 protein: CAWSAIQGRLTEAFF
CDR3 DNA: TGTGCCTGGAGTGCTATACAGGGCAGGCTCACTGAAGCTTTCTTT
V gene: TRBV30
J gene: TRBJ1-1
D gene: NA
clone size: NA

CDR3 protein: CASSHNEKLFF
CDR3 DNA: TGTGCCAGCAGTCATAATGAAAAACTGTTTTTT
V gene: TRBV6-6
J gene: TRBJ1-4
D gene: NA
clone size: NA

CDR3 protein: CASSPSTGGNEKLFF
CDR3 DNA: TGTGCCAGCAGCCCGTCGACAGGGGGCAATGAAAAACTGTTTTTT
V gene: TRBV9
J gene: TRBJ1-4
D gene: TRBD1
clone size: NA

CDR3 protein: CASTMAVRGAADTQYF
CDR3 DNA: TGTGCCAGCACCATGGCGGTGCGGGGCGCGGCAGATACGCAGTATTTT
V gene: TRBV5-6
J gene: TRBJ2-3
D gene: NA
clone size: NA

CDR3 protein: CASNPGGQGIDSPLHF
CDR3 DNA: TGTGCCAGCAACCCGGGGGGACAGGGTATCGATTCACCCCTCCACTTT
V gene: TRBV28
J gene: TRBJ1-6
D gene: TRBD1
clone size: few

CDR3 protein: CASKGWTIYEQYF
CDR3 DNA: TGTGCCAGCAAGGGGTGGACCATCTACGAGCAGTACTTC
V gene: TRBV28
J gene: TRBJ2-7
D gene: NA
clone size: NA

CDR3 protein: CASSLKGTEAFF
CDR3 DNA: TGCGCCAGCAGCTTGAAGGGGACTGAAGCTTTCTTT
V gene: TRBV5-1
J gene: TRBJ1-1
D gene: NA
clone size: NA

CDR3 protein: CASSPAGGGNQPQHF
CDR3 DNA: TGTGCCAGCTCACCGGCGGGGGGCGGCAATCAGCCCCAGCATTTT
V gene: TRBV18
J gene: TRBJ1-5
D gene: NA
clone size: NA

CDR3 protein: CATGVEARTSYEQYF
CDR3 DNA: TGTGCCACCGGGGTGGAGGCGCGGACCTCCTACGAGCAGTACTTC
V gene: TRBV6-5
J gene: TRBJ2-7
D gene: NA
clone size: NA